This T cell receptor (beta chain) comes out of a study of regulatory T cells in long-lasting Graves disease. At the level of the study: Freshly diagnosed Graves' patients had used antithyroid drugs for under 3 months. Study-wide results and caveats: For persistent Graves' patients, TCR diversity was lower than for newly diagnosed ones. In persistent patients, shared public clonotypes (under 3,000) outnumbered those in new patients (about 1,000). When disease was persistent, TRBV28, TRBJ1-2 and TRBJ2-5 were the favored segments.

Assembly of TCR beta libraries relied on iRepertoire HTBI primers together with Arm-PCR of CDR3 regions. TCRdb re-called the multiplex PCR reads with MiXCR, one entry per CDR3 protein. The sample has about 380,000 distinct CDR3 sequences, 15% seen once. This clonotype came up many times. Its specificity is unknown. Time point defined: newly diagnosed GD, antithyroid drugs for less than 3 months. PBMC RNA was the source of the TCR library. Germline CDR1 reads WSHSY; CDR2 reads SAAADI. The V end was cut by 5 bases, the J end by 4 bases, with 17 bases between. This CDR3 is built from 15 residues. The J gene is TRBJ2-5, the V gene TRBV10-2, with a weak D call TRBD1 (8 bases). The sample in question was peripheral blood mononuclear cells (PBMCs), obtained at new diagnosis, from a patient treated with antithyroid drugs. The sequence derives from a female donor with Graves disease. CDR3 residues: CASSRYRGGGETQYF. The CDR3, as DNA: TGCGCCAGCAGTCGGTACAGGGGGGGTGGAGAGACCCAGTACTTC.